This T cell receptor delta chain was sequenced for a study of gamma-delta T cells after stem cell transplantation. TCRdb reapplied CATT to the RT-PCR reads. Of over 900 delta-chain clones in the sample, 3% to 4% were seen once. As concerns this clone: It differs at one base from a far larger clone, so likely a read error. The sample carries other DNA sequences with the same CDR3.

This TCR was sampled from a human donor. It is not recorded whose cells these are; they may come from a transplant donor. Sequences were obtained from gamma-delta T cells.

The CDR3 coding sequence is TGTGCCTGTGACACACTAAAGGGCCTCCGGGGGTCTAACACCGATAAACTCATCTTT. Translated: CACDTLKGLRGSNTDKLIF. The chain has TRDV2 and TRDJ1, with a weak D call TRDD3 (5 bases). The V end lost 1 base, the J end lost 0 bases, and 23 bases lay between the germline ends. Germline-derived CDR1 and CDR2 are GEAIGNYY and EKD. CDR3 length: 19 amino acids.